Listed here are 7 T cell receptor beta chains from one sample, sequenced in a study of blood T cell repertoires in COVID-19. Sequencing used immunoSEQ multiplex PCR; TCRdb keeps in-frame clones, though not all of them. The sample carries approximately 89,000 clones, 85% to 95% recorded once. The sample consisted of peripheral blood. The receptors come from a woman aged 55-69 years with active COVID-19.

This clone has a single count. J is TRBJ1-2 and V is TRBV27; no reliable D call. Germline values: CDR1 MNHEY, CDR2 SMNVEV (reference sequence). V lost 2 bases, J lost 2 bases, and 9 bases lay in between. The CDR3 loop spans 14 amino acids. The DNA of the CDR3 is TGTGCCAGCAGTTTAAATACTATGAACTATGGCTACACCTTC. Amino acid sequence: CASSLNTMNYGYTF.

The DNA of the CDR3 is TGTGCCAGCAGCCCAACGGACAGGAACACTGAAGCTTTCTTT. Protein sequence: CASSPTDRNTEAFF. V and J are TRBV11-2 and TRBJ1-1; the D gene is possibly TRBD1 (6 bases). Germline assignment: CDR1 SGHAT and CDR2 FQNNGV. V was shortened by 5 bases and J by 1 base, with 11 bases between the two germline ends. The CDR3 loop spans 14 amino acids.

The gene calls are TRBV6-5 and TRBJ1-6; TRBD1 matches 7 bases. Per germline, CDR1 MNHEY and CDR2 SVGAGI. The CDR3 length is 16 residues. V was pared by 3 bases and J by 1 base, with 3 bases of the junction left unmatched. The CDR3 DNA reads as TGTGCCAGCAGTTATACGGGACAGTCCTATAATTCACCCCTCCACTTT. The encoded protein is CASSYTGQSYNSPLHF.

As DNA, the CDR3 is TGTGCTAGTGGTCCCGGGACAGGCCAAGAGACCCAGTACTTC. Protein sequence: CASGPGTGQETQYF. The chain employs TRBV12-5 and TRBJ2-5, with 8 bases aligning to TRBD1. Trimming removed 5 bases from V and 1 base from J; junction bases left unmatched: 3. CDR1 LGHNT and CDR2 FRNRAP come from the germline V gene. This CDR3 spans 14 amino acids.

The chain carries TRBV9 and TRBJ2-7; 8 nucleotides align to TRBD2. The V and J ends lost 0 bases and 2 bases, in that order; junction bases with no gene match: 13. CDR1 is SGDLS, CDR2 YYNGEE, per germline. The CDR3 loop spans 18 amino acids. The CDR3 DNA is TGTGCCAGCAGCGTAGGCCTAGGGGGGAAAGCGGGAGCCTACGAGCAGTACTTC. Residues: CASSVGLGGKAGAYEQYF.

This clone has just one count. The V and J genes are TRBV6-5 and TRBJ1-5, with TRBD1 matching over 8 bases. This CDR3 has 14 amino acids. V dropped 4 bases and J dropped 7; count of bases not matched to a gene: 6. The germline V gene encodes CDR1 MNHEY and CDR2 SVGAGI. In DNA form, the CDR3 reads TGTGCCAGCAGTTTAGGACAGGGAAGGCAGCCCCAGCATTTT. Amino acids: CASSLGQGRQPQHF.

The V gene is TRBV4-1, the J gene TRBJ2-3; D is possibly TRBD2 (7 bases). Trimming shortened V by 4 bases and J by 4 bases, and 24 bases separated the two germline ends. Germline CDR1 MGHRA, CDR2 YSYEKL. The CDR3 has 18 residues. The CDR3 sequence: CASSPKGRGGLKADTQYF. CDR3 DNA: TGCGCCAGCAGCCCCAAAGGGAGGGGGGGCCTTAAGGCAGATACGCAGTATTTT.